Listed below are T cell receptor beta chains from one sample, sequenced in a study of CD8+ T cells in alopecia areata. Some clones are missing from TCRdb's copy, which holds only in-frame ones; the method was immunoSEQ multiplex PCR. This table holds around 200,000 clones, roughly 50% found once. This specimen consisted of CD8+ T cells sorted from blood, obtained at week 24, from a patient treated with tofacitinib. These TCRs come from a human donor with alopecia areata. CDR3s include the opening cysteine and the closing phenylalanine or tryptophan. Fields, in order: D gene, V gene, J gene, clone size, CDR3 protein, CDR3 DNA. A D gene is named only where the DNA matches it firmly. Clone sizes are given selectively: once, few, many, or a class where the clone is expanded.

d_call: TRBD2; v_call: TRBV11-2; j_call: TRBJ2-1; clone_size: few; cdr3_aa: CASSLDGELAGGLGEQFF; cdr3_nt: TGTGCCAGCAGCTTAGACGGAGAACTAGCGGGGGGGTTGGGGGAGCAGTTCTTC
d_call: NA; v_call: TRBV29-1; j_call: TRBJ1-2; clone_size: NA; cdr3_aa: CSVKGQSYGYTF; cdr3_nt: TGCAGCGTTAAAGGACAGTCCTATGGCTACACCTTC
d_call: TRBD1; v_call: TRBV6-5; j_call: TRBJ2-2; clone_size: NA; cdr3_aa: CASTLGQGLSGELFF; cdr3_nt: TGTGCCAGCACCCTGGGACAGGGACTTTCCGGGGAGCTGTTTTTT
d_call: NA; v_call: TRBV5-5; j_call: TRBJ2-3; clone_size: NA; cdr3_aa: CASSLVGQGPSRDTQYF; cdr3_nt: TGTGCCAGCAGCTTGGTAGGCCAGGGTCCGTCCAGGGATACGCAGTATTTT
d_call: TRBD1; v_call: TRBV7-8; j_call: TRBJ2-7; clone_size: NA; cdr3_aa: CASSLGQGNYEQYF; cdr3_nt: TGTGCCAGCAGCTTGGGACAGGGGAACTACGAGCAGTACTTC
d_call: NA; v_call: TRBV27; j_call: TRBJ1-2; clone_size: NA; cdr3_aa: CASSVRGGYGYTF; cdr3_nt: TGTGCCAGCAGTGTCAGGGGTGGCTATGGCTACACCTTC
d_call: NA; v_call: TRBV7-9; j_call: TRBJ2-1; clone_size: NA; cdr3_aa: CASSSTGRSYNEQFF; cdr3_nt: TGTGCCAGCAGCTCCACCGGGCGTTCCTACAATGAGCAGTTCTTC
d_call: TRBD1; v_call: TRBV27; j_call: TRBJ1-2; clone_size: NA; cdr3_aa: CASSPNLGGTGTNYGYTF; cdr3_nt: TGTGCCAGCAGTCCAAACCTCGGAGGGACAGGGACTAACTATGGCTACACCTTC
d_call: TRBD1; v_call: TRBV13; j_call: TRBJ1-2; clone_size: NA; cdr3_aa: CASSRTGGNYGYTF; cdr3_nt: TGTGCCAGCAGCAGGACAGGGGGTAACTATGGCTACACCTTC
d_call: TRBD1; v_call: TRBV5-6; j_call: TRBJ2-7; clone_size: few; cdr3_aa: CASSDWPGQGYEQYF; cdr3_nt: TGTGCCAGCAGCGATTGGCCGGGACAGGGCTACGAGCAGTACTTC
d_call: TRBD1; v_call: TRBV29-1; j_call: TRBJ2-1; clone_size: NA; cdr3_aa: CSVDETGSSHNEQFF; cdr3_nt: TGCAGCGTTGACGAGACAGGGAGCTCCCACAATGAGCAGTTCTTC
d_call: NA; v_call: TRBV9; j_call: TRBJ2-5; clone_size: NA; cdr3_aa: CASSVEGNQETQYF; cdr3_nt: TGTGCCAGCAGCGTAGAAGGAAACCAAGAGACCCAGTACTTC
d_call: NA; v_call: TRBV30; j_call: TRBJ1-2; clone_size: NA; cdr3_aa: CAWSDSYGYTF; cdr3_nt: TGTGCCTGGAGTGACAGCTATGGCTACACCTTC
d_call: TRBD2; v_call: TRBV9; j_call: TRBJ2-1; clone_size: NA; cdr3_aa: CASSVASGGHNEQFF; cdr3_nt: TGTGCCAGCAGCGTTGCGAGCGGGGGTCACAATGAGCAGTTCTTC
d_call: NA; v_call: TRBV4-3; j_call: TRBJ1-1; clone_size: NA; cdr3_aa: CASSQDRASNTEAFF; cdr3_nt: TGCGCCAGCAGCCAAGATCGAGCATCGAACACTGAAGCTTTCTTT
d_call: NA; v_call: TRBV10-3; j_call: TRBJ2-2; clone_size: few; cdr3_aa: CAISESGLSAGELFF; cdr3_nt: TGTGCCATCAGTGAGTCTGGGCTTTCCGCCGGGGAGCTGTTTTTT
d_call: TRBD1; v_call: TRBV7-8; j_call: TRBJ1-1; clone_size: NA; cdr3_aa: CASRQGTGVGTEAFF; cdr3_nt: TGTGCCAGCAGACAAGGGACAGGGGTTGGGACTGAAGCTTTCTTT
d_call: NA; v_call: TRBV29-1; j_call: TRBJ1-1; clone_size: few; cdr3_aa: CSVVGPNTEAFF; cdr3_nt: TGCAGCGTTGTTGGTCCGAACACTGAAGCTTTCTTT
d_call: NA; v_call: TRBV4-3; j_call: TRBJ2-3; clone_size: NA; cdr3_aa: CASSQVDTDTQYF; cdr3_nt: TGCGCCAGCAGCCAAGTGGACACAGATACGCAGTATTTT
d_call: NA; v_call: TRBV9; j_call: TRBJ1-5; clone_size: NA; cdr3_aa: CASSVGGGNQPQHF; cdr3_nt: TGTGCCAGCAGCGTAGGAGGGGGGAATCAGCCCCAGCATTTT
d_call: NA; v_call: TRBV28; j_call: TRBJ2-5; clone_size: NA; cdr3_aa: CASSPSLGGTQYF; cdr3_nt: TGTGCCAGCAGTCCGTCCTTGGGTGGGACCCAGTACTTC
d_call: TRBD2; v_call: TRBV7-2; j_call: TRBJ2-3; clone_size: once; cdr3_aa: CASSLTAGGTDTQYF; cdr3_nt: TGTGCCAGCAGCTTAACAGCGGGGGGCACAGATACGCAGTATTTT
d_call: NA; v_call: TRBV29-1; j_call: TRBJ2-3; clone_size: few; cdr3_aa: CSVYRPSTDTQYF; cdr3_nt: TGCAGCGTTTACAGACCGAGCACAGATACGCAGTATTTT
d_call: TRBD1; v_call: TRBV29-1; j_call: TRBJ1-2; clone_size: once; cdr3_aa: CSVEGTGGTGYTF; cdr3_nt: TGCAGCGTTGAAGGGACAGGGGGCACTGGCTACACCTTC
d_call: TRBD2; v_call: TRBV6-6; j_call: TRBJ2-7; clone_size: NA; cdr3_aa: CASHFASGYEQYF; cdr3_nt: TGTGCCAGCCACTTTGCTAGCGGGTACGAGCAGTACTTC
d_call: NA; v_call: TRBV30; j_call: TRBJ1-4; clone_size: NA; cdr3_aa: CAWMAGPNEKLFF; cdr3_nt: TGTGCCTGGATGGCAGGCCCTAATGAAAAACTGTTTTTT
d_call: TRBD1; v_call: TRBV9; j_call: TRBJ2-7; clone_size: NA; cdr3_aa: CASSIGTGWENEQYF; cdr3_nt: TGTGCCAGCAGCATCGGGACAGGGTGGGAGAACGAGCAGTACTTC